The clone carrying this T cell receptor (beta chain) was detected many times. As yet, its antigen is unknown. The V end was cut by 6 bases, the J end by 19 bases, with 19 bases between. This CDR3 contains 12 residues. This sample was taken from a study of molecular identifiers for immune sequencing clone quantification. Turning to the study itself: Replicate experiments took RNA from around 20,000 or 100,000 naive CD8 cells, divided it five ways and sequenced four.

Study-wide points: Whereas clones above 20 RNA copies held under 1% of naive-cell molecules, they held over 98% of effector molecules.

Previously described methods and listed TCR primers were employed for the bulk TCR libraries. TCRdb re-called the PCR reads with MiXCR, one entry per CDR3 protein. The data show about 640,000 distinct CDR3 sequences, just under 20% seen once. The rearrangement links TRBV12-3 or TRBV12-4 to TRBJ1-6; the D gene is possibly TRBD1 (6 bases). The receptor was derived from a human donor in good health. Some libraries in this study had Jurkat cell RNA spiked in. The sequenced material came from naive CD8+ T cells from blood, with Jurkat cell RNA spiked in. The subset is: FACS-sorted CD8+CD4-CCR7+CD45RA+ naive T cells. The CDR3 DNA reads TGTGCCAGCAGCCCTTTCCGGGGGCAAATTCACTTT. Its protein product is CASSPFRGQIHF.